This passage covers 7 T cell receptor beta chains from one sample sequenced in a study of T cell repertoires in cytomegalovirus infection. These TCRs are of unknown antigen specificity. A single record per CDR3 protein comes from TCRdb applying MiXCR to the reads. Here the sample spans about 890,000 distinct CDR3 sequences, 25% to 40% being singletons. The starting material was cultured CD8+ T cells from PBMCs, obtained from culture after CMV antigen stimulation. Source of these receptors: a human donor in good health (CMV status not recorded). Some clones in this sample may be carry-over from other donors' samples.

In this sample, this clonotype turned up many times. This chain links TRBV12-3 or TRBV12-4 with TRBJ1-5; D unclear. This CDR3 has 17 residues. The V and J ends lost 6 bases and 6 bases respectively, with 24 bases between them. CDR3: CASSFGRVSKRGQPQHF. CDR3 DNA sequence: TGTGCCAGCAGCTTTGGTAGGGTGAGCAAGAGAGGTCAGCCCCAGCATTTT.

The chain carries TRBV4-1 and TRBJ2-2; 8 nucleotides line up with TRBD1. CDR1 and CDR2 from the germline V gene are MGHRA and YSYEKL. This CDR3 has 18 residues. V lost 5 bases to trimming and J lost 0 bases; unmatched junction nucleotides: 11. The CDR3 here is CASSSYPGQASNTGELFF. The CDR3 bases are TGCGCCAGCAGCTCTTACCCGGGACAGGCCTCGAACACCGGGGAGCTGTTTTTT.

This clonotype was seen repeatedly, ten times or more. V gene TRBV7-8 combines with J gene TRBJ2-1; D remains unclear. Trimming cost V 2 bases and J 5 bases, with 13 bases left between them. The CDR3 totals 15 residues. Looked up from germline, CDR1 is SGHVS and CDR2 is FQNEAQ. The CDR3 DNA follows: TGTGCCAGCAGCTTATGGATGGGGATGGACAATGAGCAGTTCTTC. It codes for CASSLWMGMDNEQFF.

This sequence joins TRBV12-3 or TRBV12-4 and TRBJ1-2; D remains ambiguous. There are 15 residues in the CDR3. V lost 2 bases to trimming and J lost 2 bases, with 12 bases between them. Here the CDR3 reads CASSLSPERNYGYTF. Written as DNA, the CDR3 is TGTGCCAGCAGTTTATCGCCTGAGAGAAACTATGGCTACACCTTC.

This rearrangement joins TRBV6-2 or TRBV6-3 to TRBJ2-1, with 7 positions matching TRBD2. There are 15 residues in the CDR3. The germline V gene encodes CDR1 MNHEY and CDR2 SVGEGT. Unmatched junction bases numbered 11, after V lost 5 bases and J lost 7 bases. CDR3 bases: TGTGCCAGCAGTCCTGGGACTATTACTGGGAATGAGCAGTTCTTC. Its translation is CASSPGTITGNEQFF.

J is TRBJ1-2 and V is TRBV7-6; D gene uncertain. Germline V lookup: CDR1 SGHVS, CDR2 FNYEAQ. With 1 base removed from V and 2 bases from J, the gap between germline ends came to 8 bases. This CDR3 spans 14 amino acids. CDR3: CASSLVLGNYGYTF. The CDR3, as DNA: TGTGCCAGCAGCTTAGTTCTTGGGAACTATGGCTACACCTTC.

V usage is TRBV20-1 and J usage is TRBJ2-1, with 10 bases that match TRBD2. The CDR3 consists of 18 residues. V lost 3 bases, J lost 2 bases, and 13 bases stayed unmatched. Germline-derived CDR1 and CDR2 are DFQATT and SNEGSKA (reference sequence). The CDR3 DNA reads TGCAGTGCTAGGAAATCAACTAGCGGGGAGTCCGCCTACAATGAGCAGTTCTTC. This codes for CSARKSTSGESAYNEQFF.